The next 15 T cell receptor beta chains were all read from a single sample in a study of cytomegalovirus exposure and HLA in healthy donors. This PCR relied on a set of 60 Vbeta primers and 13 Jbeta primers. Measured with immunoSEQ multiplex PCR; TCRdb has only the in-frame clones, and not every one. The repertoire holds about 240,000 clones, with over 70% as singletons. The sequencing sample was made of PBMCs. These receptors originate from a woman aged 55 to 70 in good health and CMV-seropositive.

The chain uses TRBV4-1 and TRBJ2-1, with 7 bases that match TRBD2. This CDR3 has 18 amino acids. J was trimmed by 2 bases and V by 3 bases; bases with no gene match: 13. Germline V CDR1 and CDR2: MGHRA, YSYEKL. CDR3 protein: CASSHLPRPGLPYNEQFF. CDR3 bases: TGCGCCAGCAGCCATCTTCCGCGGCCGGGACTACCCTACAATGAGCAGTTCTTC.

The V call is TRBV6-5, the J call TRBJ1-1; D possibly corresponds to TRBD1 (5 bases). The germline V gene encodes CDR1 MNHEY and CDR2 SVGAGI. V was shortened by 6 bases and J by 5 bases, with 10 bases between the two germline ends. This CDR3 region has 12 residues. DNA of the CDR3: TGTGCCAGCAGCCTCTCAGGGACTGAAGCTTTCTTT. Translating it yields CASSLSGTEAFF.

V usage is TRBV27 and J usage is TRBJ2-2; 7 bases are a match to TRBD1. Germline CDR1 MNHEY, CDR2 SMNVEV (reference sequence). V lost 6 bases to trimming and J lost 6 bases; unmatched junction nucleotides: 7. CDR3 length: 14 residues. The CDR3 is CASRLGQLPGELFF. The CDR3 DNA sequence: TGTGCCAGCAGATTGGGACAGCTCCCCGGGGAGCTGTTTTTT.

J is TRBJ1-6 and V is TRBV4-1; D ambiguous. The CDR3 covers 17 residues. Germline V gives CDR1 MGHRA, CDR2 YSYEKL. V lost 6 bases, J lost 0 bases, and 15 bases lay in between. Here the CDR3 reads CASSHGDGSSYNSPLHF. The CDR3 DNA sequence: TGCGCCAGCAGTCACGGAGACGGGAGCTCCTATAATTCACCCCTCCACTTT.

The rearrangement joins TRBV28 to TRBJ1-1; 8 bases fit TRBD1. J gave up 7 bases and V 1 base, and 5 bases lay outside the gene matches. The CDR3 is 14 residues long. Per the germline V gene, CDR1 is MDHEN and CDR2 is SYDVKM. As DNA, the CDR3 is TGTGCCAGCAGTTTATCGGGGACAGGCTTTGAAGCTTTCTTT. Its protein product is CASSLSGTGFEAFF. Based on the CDR3 plus reference TRBV28 and TRBJ1-1, the full variable domain is DVKVTQSSRYLVKRTGEKVFLECVQDMDHENMFWYRQDPGLGLRLIYFSYDVKMKEKGDIPEGYSVSREKKERFSLILESASTNQTSMYLCASSLSGTGFEAFFGQGTRLTVV.

The chain combines TRBV18 with TRBJ2-7; TRBD1 matches at 7 bases. The CDR3 is 14 amino acids. Germline values: CDR1 KGHSH, CDR2 LQKENI. V lost 2 bases, J lost 4 bases, and 5 bases stayed unmatched. CDR3 loop: CASSPATGRYEQYF. The CDR3 nucleotides read TGTGCCAGCTCACCAGCGACAGGGCGGTACGAGCAGTACTTC.

The rearrangement uses TRBV29-1 and TRBJ1-4; 7 nucleotides match TRBD1. Trimming at V came to 6 bases and at J to 0 bases, leaving 1 base not matched to a gene. Germline lookup yields CDR1 SQVTM and CDR2 ANQGSEA. The CDR3 extends over 13 amino acids. CDR3 protein: CSVTGSTNEKLFF. The CDR3 DNA sequence: TGCAGCGTGACAGGGTCAACTAATGAAAAACTGTTTTTT.

This clone has only one observation. The chain links TRBV7-9 to TRBJ1-5; D is perhaps TRBD1 (5 bases). This CDR3 is 18 amino acids long. V lost 0 bases and J lost 0, with 15 bases in between. Looked up from germline, CDR1 is SEHNR and CDR2 is FQNEAQ (reference sequence). CDR3 loop: CASSLARQGPTSNQPQHF. CDR3 nucleotides: TGTGCCAGCAGCTTAGCGAGGCAGGGCCCGACTAGCAATCAGCCCCAGCATTTT.

This clone was recorded only once. At one boundary the junction diverges from the germline segment, which might be a read error. The chain recombines TRBV10-2 with TRBJ2-3; TRBD2 agrees at 10 bases. Germline V lookup: CDR1 WSHSY, CDR2 SAAADI. This CDR3 is 11 amino acids long. DNA for the CDR3: TGCGCCAGCAGTGGGGGACTAGCGTCGAATTTT. It specifies CASSGGLASNF.

The V and J genes are TRBV5-1 and TRBJ2-3; D is unclear. This CDR3 has 13 amino acids. The germline V and J ends were trimmed by 3 bases and 6 bases, with 11 bases remaining between them. Germline CDR1 and CDR2: SGHRS and YFSETQ. The CDR3 DNA reads as TGCGCCAGCAGCTATCACCTACGGGATACGCAGTATTTT. Amino acid sequence: CASSYHLRDTQYF. The entire variable domain, with the rest obtained from reference TRBV5-1 and TRBJ2-3, is as follows: KAGVTQTPRYLIKTRGQQVTLSCSPISGHRSVSWYQQTPGQGLQFLFEYFSETQRNKGNFPGRFSGRQFSNSRSEMNVSTLELGDSALYLCASSYHLRDTQYFGPGTRLTVL.

The J gene is TRBJ2-2, the V gene TRBV29-1; 15 bases align to TRBD2. Germline lookup yields CDR1 SQVTM and CDR2 ANQGSEA. Trimming at V came to 3 bases and at J to 4 bases, leaving 0 bases not matched to a gene. The CDR3 totals 15 residues. The CDR3, as DNA: TGCAGCGTTGAGGGACTAGCGGGAGGCACCGGGGAGCTGTTTTTT. Translation: CSVEGLAGGTGELFF.

The chain couples TRBV4-1 to TRBJ1-2, with D possibly matching TRBD1 (6 bases). CDR3 length equals 14 residues. Deletions cut 4 bases from V and 8 bases from J, with 17 bases between. From germline, CDR1 is MGHRA and CDR2 YSYEKL. DNA for the CDR3: TGCGCCAGCAGCCCTCCGGGACAACGTCGGGGCTACACCTTC. Protein sequence: CASSPPGQRRGYTF.

This chain connects TRBV27 to TRBJ2-2; 12 bases agree with TRBD2. Germline loops: CDR1 MNHEY, CDR2 SMNVEV (reference sequence). The CDR3 consists of 16 residues. V was pared by 3 bases and J by 6 bases, with 5 bases of the junction left unmatched. DNA of the CDR3: TGTGCCAGCAGTTTGCTGACTAGCGGGAGATCCGGGGAGCTGTTTTTT. It specifies CASSLLTSGRSGELFF.

The CDR3 DNA is TGTGCCAGCAGCTACAGGGGGCGAGGGTATGGCTACACCTTC. This encodes CASSYRGRGYGYTF. The rearrangement joins TRBV5-6 to TRBJ1-2, with 9 bases aligning to TRBD1. Trimming at V came to 3 bases and at J to 5 bases, leaving 5 bases not matched to a gene. Looked up from germline, CDR1 is SGHDT and CDR2 is YYEEEE. The CDR3 totals 14 residues.

CDR3 residues: CASSGRQGAQPQHF. The DNA of the CDR3 is TGTGCCAGCAGCGGCCGACAGGGGGCTCAGCCCCAGCATTTT. The rearrangement uses TRBV5-6 and TRBJ1-5; 10 bases are a match to TRBD1. Trimming at V came to 4 bases and at J to 6 bases, leaving 4 bases not matched to a gene. This CDR3 has 14 residues. Germline assignment: CDR1 SGHDT and CDR2 YYEEEE. Based on the CDR3 plus reference TRBV5-6 and TRBJ1-5, the full variable domain is DAGVTQSPTHLIKTRGQQVTLRCSPKSGHDTVSWYQQALGQGPQFIFQYYEEEERQRGNFPDRFSGHQFPNYSSELNVNALLLGDSALYLCASSGRQGAQPQHFGDGTRLSIL.